The T cell receptor beta chain described here comes from a study of T cell changes during pregnancy in multiple sclerosis. Repertoires were generated with immunoSEQ multiplex PCR, while TCRdb's copy carries only in-frame clones and drops some. The sample consists of around 47,000 clones, around 93% of them appearing once. The CDR3 is made up of 17 amino acids. V trimming: 1 base; J trimming: 2 bases; junction bases outside the gene matches: 10. CDR1 and CDR2 from the germline V gene are LGHNA and YSLEER. The specimen was CD8+ T cells from peripheral blood mononuclear cells, collected in the first trimester of pregnancy. The clonotype was recovered from a female donor with multiple sclerosis, enrolled in a pregnancy study. This chain uses TRBV4-3 with TRBJ2-7; the match to TRBD1 covers 8 bases. CDR3 amino acids: CASSQALVGDRTYEQYF. DNA of the CDR3: TGCGCCAGCAGCCAAGCCCTTGTTGGGGACAGGACCTACGAGCAGTACTTC.